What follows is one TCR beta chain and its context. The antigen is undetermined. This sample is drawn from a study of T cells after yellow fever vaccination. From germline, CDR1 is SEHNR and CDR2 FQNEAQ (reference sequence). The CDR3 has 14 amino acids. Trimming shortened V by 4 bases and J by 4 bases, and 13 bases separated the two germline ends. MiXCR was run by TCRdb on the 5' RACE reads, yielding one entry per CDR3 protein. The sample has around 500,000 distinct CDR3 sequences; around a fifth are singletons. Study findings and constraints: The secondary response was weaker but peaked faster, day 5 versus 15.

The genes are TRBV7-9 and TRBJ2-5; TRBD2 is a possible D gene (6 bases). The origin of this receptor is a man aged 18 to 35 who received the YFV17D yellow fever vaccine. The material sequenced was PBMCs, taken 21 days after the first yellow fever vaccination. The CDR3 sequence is CASSYRERGETQYF. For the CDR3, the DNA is TGTGCCAGCAGCTACCGGGAGAGGGGAGAGACCCAGTACTTC.